The 4 T cell receptor beta chains given below trace back to one sample, sequenced in a study of T-cell reconstitution after alpha-beta-depleted transplantation in children. TCRbeta library construction was performed incorporating unique molecular identifiers. TCRdb reanalysed the PCR reads using MiXCR and keeps one entry per CDR3 protein. The sample consists of 400,000 to 500,000 distinct CDR3 sequences, about a tenth of them appearing once. Here the sequenced sample was PBMCs from the stem cell graft donor, taken from the stem cell graft. These receptors were obtained from a human donor who donated a stem cell graft to a child with acute myeloid leukemia.

At least ten counts were recorded for this clonotype. This rearrangement joins TRBV29-1 to TRBJ1-2; D unclear. The CDR3 has 12 residues. Germline CDR1 and CDR2: SQVTM and ANQGSEA. V was shortened by 4 bases and J by 0 bases, with 6 bases between the two germline ends. The CDR3, as DNA: TGCAGCGTTGGTATAGCTAACTATGGCTACACCTTC. Translating it yields CSVGIANYGYTF.

This chain uses TRBV6-5 with TRBJ2-5; possible D gene TRBD1, 5 bases. Germline V lookup: CDR1 MNHEY, CDR2 SVGAGI. V gave up 0 bases and J gave up 4 bases, with 12 bases separating them. CDR3 length equals 15 residues. In DNA form, the CDR3 reads TGTGCCAGCAGTTACTCAGTATGGGGCCGAGAGACCCAGTACTTC. Its translation is CASSYSVWGRETQYF.

The V and J genes are TRBV25-1 and TRBJ2-1; 7 positions match TRBD2. The V segment lost 1 base and the J segment 4 bases; nucleotides outside the gene matches: 4. This CDR3 has 15 residues. Per germline, CDR1 MGHDK and CDR2 SYGVNS. CDR3 region: CASSEFGAGYNEQFF. In DNA form, the CDR3 reads TGTGCCAGCAGTGAATTTGGAGCGGGGTACAATGAGCAGTTCTTC.

This clonotype was found a few times. The rearrangement links TRBV5-6 to TRBJ2-5; D perhaps matches TRBD1 (6 bases). The CDR3 runs to 16 residues. With 3 bases removed from V and 3 bases from J, the gap between germline ends came to 18 bases. CDR1 and CDR2 (germline): SGHDT, YYEEEE. CDR3 residues: CASSYQLTGNEETQYF. CDR3 nucleotides: TGTGCCAGCAGCTACCAGTTAACAGGGAATGAAGAGACCCAGTACTTC.